A single sample gave rise to the 23 T cell receptor beta chains below, sequenced in a study of shared clonotypes between healthy human individuals. Libraries were prepared by immunoSEQ multiplex PCR; TCRdb keeps only in-frame clonotypes and omits some of them. Here the sample spans some 2,100,000 clones, just over 90% being singletons. CD45RO-negative cells were positively selected for CCR7, leaving out terminally differentiated effector memory CD45RA+ cells. Sequenced sample: naive CD8+ T cells from PBMCs. Source of these receptors: a man aged 18 to 30 in good health. Some clones in this sample may be carry-over from other donors' samples.

V gene TRBV6-1 combines with J gene TRBJ1-2; D is unclear. V was clipped by 0 bases and J by 4 bases, with 15 bases between them. The CDR3 totals 16 residues. CDR1 and CDR2 from the germline V gene are MNHNS and SASEGT. Here the CDR3 reads CASSEALRRGPYGYTF. DNA for the CDR3: TGTGCCAGCAGTGAAGCGCTTCGGAGAGGACCCTATGGCTACACCTTC.

The V call is TRBV15, the J call TRBJ1-1; tentative D call: TRBD1 (5 bases). The CDR3 spans 16 residues. V was trimmed by 0 bases and J by 3 bases, leaving 14 bases between them. Germline loops: CDR1 LNHNV, CDR2 YYDKDF (reference sequence). In DNA form, the CDR3 reads TGTGCCACCAGCAGAGATCGTTGGAGGGGTGACACTGAAGCTTTCTTT. Its protein is CATSRDRWRGDTEAFF.

V and J are TRBV7-9 and TRBJ2-3, with TRBD2 matching 7 bases. The CDR3 runs 16 residues. CDR1 and CDR2 from the germline V gene are SEHNR and FQNEAQ (reference sequence). The V segment lost 2 bases and the J segment 2 bases; nucleotides outside the gene matches: 7. The CDR3 loop reads CASSLRVSGNTDTQYF. CDR3 DNA sequence: TGTGCCAGCAGCTTAAGGGTGAGCGGGAACACAGATACGCAGTATTTT. The full variable domain, with the rest looked up from reference TRBV7-9 and TRBJ2-3, is DTGVSQNPRHKITKRGQNVTFRCDPISEHNRLYWYRQTLGQGPEFLTYFQNEAQLEKSRLLSDRFSAERPKGSFSTLEIQRTEQGDSAMYLCASSLRVSGNTDTQYFGPGTRLTVL.

The chain combines TRBV29-1 with TRBJ2-1, with D possibly TRBD1 on 5 matching bases. This CDR3 spans 14 amino acids. Trimming removed 7 bases at V and 4 bases at J, with 17 bases between. Germline V gene data show CDR1 as SQVTM and CDR2 as ANQGSEA. The CDR3 loop is CSGGSKAVYNEQFF. The CDR3 bases are TGCAGCGGGGGCTCTAAGGCGGTTTACAATGAGCAGTTCTTC.

This clone was recorded once. Compared with germline, one end of the junction differs, possibly owing to a read error. The V and J genes are TRBV9 and TRBJ1-2; no clear D gene. CDR1 and CDR2 from the germline V gene are SGDLS and YYNGEE. This CDR3 has 13 amino acids. CDR3 in amino acids: CASGVKSNYGYTF. The CDR3 DNA reads TGTGCCAGCGGCGTAAAGTCTAACTATGGCTACACCTTC. Together with reference TRBV9 and TRBJ1-2, the CDR3 gives the full variable domain: DSGVTQTPKHLITATGQRVTLRCSPRSGDLSVYWYQQSLDQGLQFLIQYYNGEERAKGNILERFSAQQFPDLHSELNLSSLELGDSALYFCASGVKSNYGYTFGSGTRLTVV.

This clone was counted a single time. This chain connects TRBV27 to TRBJ2-1; D ambiguous. There are 13 residues in the CDR3. Germline assignment: CDR1 MNHEY and CDR2 SMNVEV (reference sequence). V lost 6 bases, J lost 4 bases, and 10 bases lay in between. The CDR3 protein is CASRPRGYNEQFF. As DNA, the CDR3 is TGTGCCAGCAGGCCCCGCGGTTACAATGAGCAGTTCTTC.

Here the CDR3 reads CASSLATGGNHEQYF. The CDR3 DNA follows: TGTGCCAGCAGCTTAGCCACAGGGGGTAACCACGAGCAGTACTTC. The V and J genes are TRBV7-9 and TRBJ2-7, with TRBD1 identical over 8 bases. The CDR3 contains 15 residues. V gave up 0 bases and J gave up 5 bases; unmatched junction bases: 6. Per germline, CDR1 SEHNR and CDR2 FQNEAQ (reference sequence).

This clone was observed a single time. This chain connects TRBV6-1 to TRBJ2-1; D gene uncertain. V lost 2 bases to trimming and J lost 0 bases, with 11 bases between them. The CDR3 has 16 residues. Germline V gene sequence: CDR1 MNHNS, CDR2 SASEGT. CDR3 loop: CASSESISPSYNEQFF. CDR3 in DNA: TGTGCCAGCAGTGAAAGTATCAGCCCCTCCTACAATGAGCAGTTCTTC.

The gene calls are TRBV28 and TRBJ1-5, with D unresolved. This CDR3 contains 13 residues. The ends were cut back, 3 bases at V and 3 bases at J, with 6 bases in the middle. Germline-derived CDR1 and CDR2 are MDHEN and SYDVKM. As DNA, the CDR3 is TGTGCCAGCAGTTTCCCCTTCAATCAGCCCCAGCATTTT. Residues: CASSFPFNQPQHF.

The gene calls are TRBV10-3 and TRBJ2-7, with 7 bases that match TRBD1. J lost 4 bases, V lost 11 bases, and 23 bases had no gene match. Germline lookup yields CDR1 ENHRY and CDR2 SYGVKD. The CDR3 consists of 17 residues. In nucleotides, the CDR3 is TGTGCCTCCTCCTCCCCCCCCGACCGGGACAGAACTTACGAGCAGTACTTC. Protein product: CASSSPPDRDRTYEQYF.

The chain uses TRBV5-1 and TRBJ2-1; 9 bases agree with TRBD1. V shed 0 bases and J 6 bases; nucleotides not matched to a gene: 1. Germline values: CDR1 SGHRS, CDR2 YFSETQ. The CDR3 sequence is 14 residues long. The CDR3: CASSLGTGANEQFF. The CDR3 region has the DNA TGCGCCAGCAGCTTGGGGACAGGGGCCAATGAGCAGTTCTTC. Combining the CDR3 with reference TRBV5-1 and TRBJ2-1 gives the whole variable domain KAGVTQTPRYLIKTRGQQVTLSCSPISGHRSVSWYQQTPGQGLQFLFEYFSETQRNKGNFPGRFSGRQFSNSRSEMNVSTLELGDSALYLCASSLGTGANEQFFGPGTRLTVL.

As for this clone: The same CDR3 arises from other DNA sequences in this sample as well. The chain combines TRBV2 with TRBJ1-4; 11 bases are a match to TRBD1. Germline V gives CDR1 SNHLY, CDR2 FYNNEI. There are 14 residues in the CDR3. V dropped 6 bases and J dropped 5; count of bases not matched to a gene: 2. The CDR3 sequence is CASRGTGGNEKLFF. CDR3 sequence (DNA): TGTGCCAGCAGGGGGACAGGGGGGAATGAAAAACTGTTTTTT.

The rearrangement links TRBV29-1 to TRBJ2-2; 7 positions match TRBD1. Germline V lookup: CDR1 SQVTM, CDR2 ANQGSEA. J was trimmed by 2 bases and V by 8 bases; bases with no gene match: 8. CDR3 size: 14 residues. The CDR3 protein is CSTMGTANTGELFF. The CDR3, as DNA: TGCAGCACCATGGGGACAGCAAACACCGGGGAGCTGTTTTTT.

The rearrangement uses TRBV5-8 and TRBJ2-1; D not certain. CDR3 size: 15 residues. The germline CDR1 and CDR2 sequences are SGHTS and YDEGEE. Trimming cost V 0 bases and J 0 bases, with 7 bases left between them. The CDR3 spells CASSLGVRSYNEQFF. The CDR3 nucleotides are TGTGCCAGCAGCTTGGGAGTCCGCTCCTACAATGAGCAGTTCTTC.

The J gene is TRBJ2-1, the V gene TRBV27, with 14 bases fitting TRBD2. The CDR3 runs to 17 residues. Germline values: CDR1 MNHEY, CDR2 SMNVEV (reference sequence). The ends lost 5 bases at V and 5 bases at J; junction bases unmatched: 8. CDR3 sequence reads: CASSIRTSGRTHNEQFF. In nucleotides, the CDR3 is TGTGCCAGCAGTATCAGGACTAGCGGGAGGACCCACAATGAGCAGTTCTTC.

The chain combines TRBV25-1 with TRBJ2-1; 7 nucleotides line up with TRBD1. The junction had 4 bases not matched to a gene; V was cut back by 7 bases and J by 1 base. Germline V CDR1 and CDR2: MGHDK, SYGVNS. CDR3 length equals 14 residues. CDR3 coding DNA: TGTGCCAGCAACCCGACAGGGTCCTACAATGAGCAGTTCTTC. Its protein is CASNPTGSYNEQFF.

In the case of this clone: The same CDR3 also results from other DNA sequences found in this sample. The chain uses TRBV5-6 and TRBJ1-2; a possible D gene is TRBD1 (6 bases). Germline CDR1 is SGHDT and CDR2 is YYEEEE. The CDR3 length is 13 residues. Trimming shortened V by 2 bases and J by 2 bases, and 7 bases separated the two germline ends. The chain's CDR3 is CASSLGGNYGYTF. CDR3 sequence (DNA): TGTGCCAGCAGCTTAGGGGGGAACTATGGCTACACCTTC.

This chain joins TRBV11-2 and TRBJ2-7; 14 bases agree with TRBD2. CDR1 is SGHAT and CDR2 is FQNNGV in the germline V gene. J was trimmed by 0 bases and V by 6 bases; bases with no gene match: 7. This CDR3 has 17 residues. CDR3 sequence: CASRGLAGARGSYEQYF. In DNA, the CDR3 is TGTGCCAGCAGGGGACTAGCGGGAGCGCGGGGCTCCTACGAGCAGTACTTC.

The rearrangement links TRBV25-1 to TRBJ2-1; tentatively, D is TRBD2 (6 bases). Trimming took 7 bases from V and 5 from J, leaving 12 bases between them. Germline CDR1 is MGHDK and CDR2 is SYGVNS. The CDR3 length is 13 residues. CDR3 sequence reads: CASIMRGNNEQFF. The CDR3 region has the DNA TGTGCCAGCATTATGCGCGGGAACAATGAGCAGTTCTTC.

V gene TRBV19 combines with J gene TRBJ1-1, with D possibly TRBD1 on 6 matching bases. CDR1 and CDR2 (germline): LNHDA, SQIVND (reference sequence). V lost 7 bases and J 5 bases, leaving 20 bases between the germline ends. The CDR3 sequence is 15 residues long. CDR3 region: CASNSRGGVRTEAFF. The CDR3 DNA reads as TGTGCCAGTAACTCTAGGGGGGGAGTCAGGACTGAAGCTTTCTTT.

V and J are TRBV4-1 and TRBJ2-7, with D unclear. This CDR3 is built from 13 residues. CDR1 and CDR2 (germline): MGHRA, YSYEKL. Trimming removed 4 bases at V and 2 bases at J, with 9 bases between. As DNA, the CDR3 is TGCGCCAGCAGCCGTGGACGCGCCTACGAGCAGTACTTC. It encodes CASSRGRAYEQYF.

The sample holds one count of this clone. This chain uses TRBV9 with TRBJ1-1, with a tentative D call TRBD1 (5 bases). Trimming removed 3 bases at V and 1 base at J, with 10 bases between. CDR1 SGDLS and CDR2 YYNGEE come from the germline V gene. The CDR3 sequence is 14 residues long. The CDR3 region is CASSDGGQNTEAFF. DNA of the CDR3: TGTGCCAGCAGCGATGGGGGTCAGAACACTGAAGCTTTCTTT.

The genes are TRBV7-9 and TRBJ2-6; tentative D call: TRBD1 (5 bases). The V gene lost 5 bases and the J gene lost 0 bases, with 20 bases spanning the gap. This CDR3 spans 19 amino acids. Germline assignment: CDR1 SEHNR and CDR2 FQNEAQ (reference sequence). CDR3 amino acids: CASSPSGARPGSGANVLTF. The DNA for the CDR3 is TGTGCCAGCAGCCCAAGTGGGGCCCGTCCGGGCTCTGGGGCCAACGTCCTGACTTTC.